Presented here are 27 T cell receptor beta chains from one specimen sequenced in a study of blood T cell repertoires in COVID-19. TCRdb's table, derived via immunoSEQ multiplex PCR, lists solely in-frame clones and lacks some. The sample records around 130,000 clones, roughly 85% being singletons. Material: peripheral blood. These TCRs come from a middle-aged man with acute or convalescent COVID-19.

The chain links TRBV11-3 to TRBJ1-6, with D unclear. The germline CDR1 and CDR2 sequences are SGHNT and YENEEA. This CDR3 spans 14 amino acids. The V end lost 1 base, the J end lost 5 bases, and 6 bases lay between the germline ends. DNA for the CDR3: TGTGCCAGCAGCTTAGGAGTCCATAATTCACCCCTCCACTTT. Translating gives CASSLGVHNSPLHF.

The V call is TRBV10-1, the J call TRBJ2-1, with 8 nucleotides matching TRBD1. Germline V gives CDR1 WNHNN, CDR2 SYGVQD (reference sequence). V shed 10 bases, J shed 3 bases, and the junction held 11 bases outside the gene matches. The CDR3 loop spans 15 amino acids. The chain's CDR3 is CATPGGTGGYNEQFF. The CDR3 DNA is TGCGCCACCCCCGGGGGAACAGGGGGCTACAATGAGCAGTTCTTC.

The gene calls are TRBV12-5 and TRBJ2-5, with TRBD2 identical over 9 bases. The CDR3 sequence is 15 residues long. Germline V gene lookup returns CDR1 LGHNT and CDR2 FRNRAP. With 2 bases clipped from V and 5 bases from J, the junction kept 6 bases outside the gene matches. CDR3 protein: CASGLSRGGPETQYF. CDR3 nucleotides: TGTGCTAGTGGTTTGTCGCGGGGGGGACCGGAGACCCAGTACTTC. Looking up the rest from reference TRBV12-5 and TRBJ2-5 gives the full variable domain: DARVTQTPRHKVTEMGQEVTMRCQPILGHNTVFWYRQTMMQGLELLAYFRNRAPLDDSGMPKDRFSAEMPDATLATLKIQPSEPRDSAVYFCASGLSRGGPETQYFGPGTRLLVL.

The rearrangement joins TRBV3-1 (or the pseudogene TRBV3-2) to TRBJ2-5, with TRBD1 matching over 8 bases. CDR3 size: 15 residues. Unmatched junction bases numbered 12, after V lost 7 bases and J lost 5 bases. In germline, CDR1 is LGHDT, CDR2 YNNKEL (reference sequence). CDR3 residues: CASTFGWTGLETQYF. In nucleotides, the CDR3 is TGTGCCAGCACCTTCGGTTGGACAGGGTTGGAGACCCAGTACTTC.

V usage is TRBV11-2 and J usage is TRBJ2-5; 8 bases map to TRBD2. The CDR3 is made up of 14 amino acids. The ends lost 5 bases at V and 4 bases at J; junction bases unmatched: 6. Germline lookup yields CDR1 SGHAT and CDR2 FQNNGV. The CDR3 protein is CASSPSGSPETQYF. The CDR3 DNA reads TGTGCCAGCAGCCCCAGCGGGAGTCCAGAGACCCAGTACTTC. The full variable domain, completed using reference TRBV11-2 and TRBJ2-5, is EAGVAQSPRYKIIEKRQSVAFWCNPISGHATLYWYQQILGQGPKLLIQFQNNGVVDDSQLPKDRFSAERLKGVDSTLKIQPAKLEDSAVYLCASSPSGSPETQYFGPGTRLLVL.

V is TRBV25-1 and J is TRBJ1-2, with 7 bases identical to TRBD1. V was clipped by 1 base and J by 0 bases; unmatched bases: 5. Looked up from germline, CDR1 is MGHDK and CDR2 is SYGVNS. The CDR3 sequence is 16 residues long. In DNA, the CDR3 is TGTGCCAGCAGTGAATTAGGACAGGCAGCTAACTATGGCTACACCTTC. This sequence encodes CASSELGQAANYGYTF.

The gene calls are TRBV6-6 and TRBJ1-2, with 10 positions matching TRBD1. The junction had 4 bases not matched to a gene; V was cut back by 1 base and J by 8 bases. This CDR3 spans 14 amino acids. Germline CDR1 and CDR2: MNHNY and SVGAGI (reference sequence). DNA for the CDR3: TGTGCCAGCAGTTACTACGGGACAGGGGACGGCTACACCTTC. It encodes CASSYYGTGDGYTF.

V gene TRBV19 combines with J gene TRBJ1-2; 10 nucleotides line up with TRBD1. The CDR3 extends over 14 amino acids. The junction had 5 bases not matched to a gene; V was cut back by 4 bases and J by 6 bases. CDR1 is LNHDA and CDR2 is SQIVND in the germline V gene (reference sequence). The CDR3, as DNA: TGTGCCAGTAGTACAAAGGGGACAGGGGATGGCTACACCTTC. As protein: CASSTKGTGDGYTF.

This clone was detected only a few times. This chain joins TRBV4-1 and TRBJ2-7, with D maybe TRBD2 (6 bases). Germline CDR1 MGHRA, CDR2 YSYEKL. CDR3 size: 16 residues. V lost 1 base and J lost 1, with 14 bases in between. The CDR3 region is CASSQAGTRLSYEQYF. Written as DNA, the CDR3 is TGCGCCAGCAGCCAAGCCGGGACTCGACTATCCTACGAGCAGTACTTC.

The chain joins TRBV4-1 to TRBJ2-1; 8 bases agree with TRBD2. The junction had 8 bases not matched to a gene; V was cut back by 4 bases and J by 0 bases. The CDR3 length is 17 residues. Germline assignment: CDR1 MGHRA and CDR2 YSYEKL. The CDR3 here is CASSPAGAGGSYNEQFF. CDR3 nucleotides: TGCGCCAGCAGCCCAGCGGGGGCGGGAGGCTCCTACAATGAGCAGTTCTTC.

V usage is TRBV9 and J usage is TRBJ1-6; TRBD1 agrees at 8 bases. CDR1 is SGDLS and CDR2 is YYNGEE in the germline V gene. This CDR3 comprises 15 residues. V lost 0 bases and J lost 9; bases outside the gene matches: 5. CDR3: CASSVDNRGSSPLHF. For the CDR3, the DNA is TGTGCCAGCAGCGTAGACAACAGGGGGAGTTCACCCCTCCACTTT.

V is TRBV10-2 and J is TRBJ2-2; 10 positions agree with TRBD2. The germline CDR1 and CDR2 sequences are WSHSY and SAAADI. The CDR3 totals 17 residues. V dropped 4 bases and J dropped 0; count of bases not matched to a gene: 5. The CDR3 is CASSVSSGSANTGELFF. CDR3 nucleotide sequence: TGCGCCAGCAGTGTTTCTAGCGGGAGCGCGAACACCGGGGAGCTGTTTTTT.

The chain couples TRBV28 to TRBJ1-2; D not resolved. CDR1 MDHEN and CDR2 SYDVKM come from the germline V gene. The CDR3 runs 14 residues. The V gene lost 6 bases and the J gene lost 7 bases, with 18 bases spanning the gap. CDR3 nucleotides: TGTGCCAGCAGCTCCTCCCGCCAGGATGGTGGCTACACCTTC. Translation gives CASSSSRQDGGYTF.

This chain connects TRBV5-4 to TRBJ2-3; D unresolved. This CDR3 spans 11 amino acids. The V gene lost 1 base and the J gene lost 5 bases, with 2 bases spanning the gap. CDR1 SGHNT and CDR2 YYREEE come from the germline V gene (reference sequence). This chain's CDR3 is CASSLRDTQYF. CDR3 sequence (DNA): TGTGCCAGCAGCTTGCGAGATACGCAGTATTTT.

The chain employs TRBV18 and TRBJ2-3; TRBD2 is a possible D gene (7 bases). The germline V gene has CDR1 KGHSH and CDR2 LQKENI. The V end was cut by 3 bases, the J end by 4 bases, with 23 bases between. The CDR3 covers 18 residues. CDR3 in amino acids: CASSPARGGGPRADTQYF. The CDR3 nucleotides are TGTGCCAGCTCACCGGCCCGTGGGGGGGGCCCTCGGGCAGATACGCAGTATTTT.

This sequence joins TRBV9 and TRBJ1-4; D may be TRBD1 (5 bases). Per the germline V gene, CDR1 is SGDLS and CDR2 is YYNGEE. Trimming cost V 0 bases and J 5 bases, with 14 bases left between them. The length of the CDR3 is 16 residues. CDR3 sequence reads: CASSVDGGRLNEKLFF. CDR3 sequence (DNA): TGTGCCAGCAGCGTAGACGGGGGGAGACTAAATGAAAAACTGTTTTTT.

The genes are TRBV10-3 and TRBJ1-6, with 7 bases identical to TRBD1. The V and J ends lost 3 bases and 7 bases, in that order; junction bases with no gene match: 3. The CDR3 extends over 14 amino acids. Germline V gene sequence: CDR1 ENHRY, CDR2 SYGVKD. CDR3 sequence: CAISEGTVNSPLHF. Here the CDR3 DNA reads TGTGCCATCAGTGAAGGGACAGTAAATTCACCCCTCCACTTT.

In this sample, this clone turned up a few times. CDR3 DNA: TGTGCCAGCAGCCAAAACAGGGGACTTTATTATGAAAAACTGTTTTTT. Its protein product is CASSQNRGLYYEKLFF. The J gene is TRBJ1-4, the V gene TRBV14; TRBD1 agrees at 7 bases. The germline CDR1 and CDR2 sequences are SGHDN and FVKESK. V trimming: 2 bases; J trimming: 6 bases; junction bases outside the gene matches: 9. The CDR3 loop spans 16 amino acids.

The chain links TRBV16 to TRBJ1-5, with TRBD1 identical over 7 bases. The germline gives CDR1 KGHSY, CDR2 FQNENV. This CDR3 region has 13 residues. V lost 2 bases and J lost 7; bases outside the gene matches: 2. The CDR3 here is CASSQQGEQPQHF. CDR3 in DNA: TGTGCCAGCAGCCAACAGGGGGAACAGCCCCAGCATTTT.

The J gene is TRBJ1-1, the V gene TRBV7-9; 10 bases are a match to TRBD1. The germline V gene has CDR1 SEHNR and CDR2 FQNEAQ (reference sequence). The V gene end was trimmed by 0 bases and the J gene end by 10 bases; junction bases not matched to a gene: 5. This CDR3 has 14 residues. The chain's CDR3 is CASSLAGTGDLAFF. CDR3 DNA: TGTGCCAGCAGCTTAGCCGGGACAGGGGATCTAGCTTTCTTT.

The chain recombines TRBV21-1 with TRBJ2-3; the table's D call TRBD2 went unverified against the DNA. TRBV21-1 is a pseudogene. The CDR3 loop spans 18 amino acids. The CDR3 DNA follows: TGTGCCAGCACCATACTCCCACTAGCGGGGGGCGGGGCAGATACGCAGTATTTT. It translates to CASTILPLAGGGADTQYF.

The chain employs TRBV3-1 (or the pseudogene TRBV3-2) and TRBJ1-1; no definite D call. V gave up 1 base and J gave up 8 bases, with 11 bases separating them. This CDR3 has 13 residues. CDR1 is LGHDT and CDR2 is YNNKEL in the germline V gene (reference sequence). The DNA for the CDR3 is TGTGCCAGCAGCCAAGGGGCGAGCTCAGAAGCTTTCTTT. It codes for CASSQGASSEAFF.

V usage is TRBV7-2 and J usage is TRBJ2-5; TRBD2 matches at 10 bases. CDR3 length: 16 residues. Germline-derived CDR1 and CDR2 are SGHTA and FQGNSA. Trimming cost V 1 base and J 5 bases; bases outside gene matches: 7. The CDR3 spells CASSLVSSGGWETQYF. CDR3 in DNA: TGTGCCAGCAGCTTAGTGTCTAGCGGGGGATGGGAGACCCAGTACTTC.

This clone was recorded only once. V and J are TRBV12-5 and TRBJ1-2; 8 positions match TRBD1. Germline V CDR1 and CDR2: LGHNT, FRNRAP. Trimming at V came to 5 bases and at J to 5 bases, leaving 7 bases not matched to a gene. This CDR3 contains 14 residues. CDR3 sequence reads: CASGQGAGIYGYTF. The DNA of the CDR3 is TGTGCTAGTGGTCAGGGGGCCGGGATTTATGGCTACACCTTC.

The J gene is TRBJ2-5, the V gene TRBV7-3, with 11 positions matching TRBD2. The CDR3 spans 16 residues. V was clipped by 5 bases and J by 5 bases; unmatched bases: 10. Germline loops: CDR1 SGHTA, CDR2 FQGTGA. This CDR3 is CASSPGIAGGRETQYF. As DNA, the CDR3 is TGTGCCAGCAGCCCTGGGATAGCGGGGGGGCGGGAGACCCAGTACTTC.

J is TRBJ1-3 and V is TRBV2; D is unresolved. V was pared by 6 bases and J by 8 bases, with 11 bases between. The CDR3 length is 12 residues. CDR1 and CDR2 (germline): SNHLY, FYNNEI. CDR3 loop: CASRRPGDTIYF. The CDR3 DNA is TGTGCCAGCAGACGCCCGGGAGACACCATATATTTT.

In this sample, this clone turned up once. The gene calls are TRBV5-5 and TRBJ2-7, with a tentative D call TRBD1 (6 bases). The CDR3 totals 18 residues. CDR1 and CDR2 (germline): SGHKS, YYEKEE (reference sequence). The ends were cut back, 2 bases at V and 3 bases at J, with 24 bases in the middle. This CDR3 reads CASSFGSGSQGPLYEQYF. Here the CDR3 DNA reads TGTGCCAGCAGCTTTGGATCGGGTTCACAGGGTCCCCTCTACGAGCAGTACTTC.